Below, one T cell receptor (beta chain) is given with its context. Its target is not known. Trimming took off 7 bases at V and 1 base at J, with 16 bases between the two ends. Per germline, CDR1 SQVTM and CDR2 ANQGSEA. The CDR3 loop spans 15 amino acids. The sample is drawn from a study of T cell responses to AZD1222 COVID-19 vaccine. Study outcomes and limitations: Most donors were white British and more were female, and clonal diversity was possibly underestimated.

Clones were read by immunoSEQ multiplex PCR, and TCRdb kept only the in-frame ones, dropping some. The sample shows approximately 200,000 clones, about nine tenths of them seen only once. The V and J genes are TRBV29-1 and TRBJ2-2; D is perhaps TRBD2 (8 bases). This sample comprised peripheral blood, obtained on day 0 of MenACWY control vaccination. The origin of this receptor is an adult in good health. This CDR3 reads CSAGGSGRNTGELFF. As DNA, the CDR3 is TGCAGCGCAGGGGGGAGCGGGAGGAACACCGGGGAGCTGTTTTTT.